These 17 T cell receptor beta chains were sequenced from one sample in a study of shared clonotypes between healthy human individuals. Method: immunoSEQ multiplex PCR; TCRdb's copy keeps in-frame clones and lacks some. The data hold approximately 2.1 million clones, with roughly 93% observed a single time. What was sequenced was naive CD4+ T cells from PBMCs. The subset is: CD45RA+ positively selected. These receptors came from a young man in good health. Some clones in this sample may be carry-over from other donors' samples.

This clone was counted a single time. The chain joins TRBV7-2 to TRBJ1-1; no clear D gene. The CDR3 sequence is 16 residues long. Germline CDR1 is SGHTA and CDR2 is FQGNSA. V was clipped by 2 bases and J by 0 bases, with 13 bases between them. CDR3 DNA sequence: TGTGCCAGCAGCTTATGGCAGGCCAACATGAACACTGAAGCTTTCTTT. Translation: CASSLWQANMNTEAFF.

On this clone: The same CDR3 arises from other DNA sequences in this sample as well. This chain uses TRBV5-1 with TRBJ1-5; D not certain. The CDR3 is 15 amino acids. With 0 bases removed from V and 1 base from J, the gap between germline ends came to 8 bases. Looked up from germline, CDR1 is SGHRS and CDR2 is YFSETQ. CDR3 coding DNA: TGCGCCAGCAGCTTGGGGCCCTTGAGCAATCAGCCCCAGCATTTT. Amino acid sequence: CASSLGPLSNQPQHF.

The chain links TRBV30 to TRBJ2-5, with 9 bases lining up with TRBD2. V lost 4 bases, J lost 7 bases, and 13 bases stayed unmatched. Germline CDR1 reads GTSNPN; CDR2 reads SVGIG (reference sequence). The CDR3 totals 15 residues. CDR3 loop: CAWTPTTSGYGTQYF. CDR3 in DNA: TGTGCCTGGACCCCCACGACTAGCGGTTACGGGACCCAGTACTTC.

Regarding this clone: This specimen includes other DNA sequences encoding the same CDR3. This chain uses TRBV7-2 with TRBJ2-7; 7 bases align to TRBD1. Losses at the gene ends were 1 base for V and 4 bases for J; bases not matched to a gene: 4. CDR1 is SGHTA, CDR2 FQGNSA, per germline. CDR3 length equals 14 residues. The CDR3 spells CASSLGGQFYEQYF. The CDR3 DNA is TGTGCCAGCAGCTTAGGGGGACAGTTTTACGAGCAGTACTTC.

V is TRBV5-1 and J is TRBJ2-7, with TRBD1 matching 7 bases. The junction had 12 bases not matched to a gene; V was cut back by 0 bases and J by 6 bases. The germline V gene encodes CDR1 SGHRS and CDR2 YFSETQ. This CDR3 has 16 residues. The CDR3: CASSLAETGTSGEQYF. The DNA of the CDR3 is TGCGCCAGCAGCTTGGCGGAGACAGGGACCTCGGGCGAGCAGTACTTC.

This clone was detected a few times. The rearrangement joins TRBV29-1 to TRBJ1-1; 8 bases agree with TRBD1. The CDR3 has 12 residues. The germline CDR1 and CDR2 sequences are SQVTM and ANQGSEA. V shed 6 bases and J 5 bases; nucleotides not matched to a gene: 5. The CDR3 reads CSVGTGWTEAFF. DNA for the CDR3: TGCAGCGTCGGGACAGGTTGGACTGAAGCTTTCTTT.

The genes are TRBV6-6 and TRBJ2-7; 12 positions agree with TRBD2. The V gene's germline CDR1 is MNHNY and CDR2 SVGAGI (reference sequence). Losses at the gene ends were 10 bases for V and 3 bases for J; bases not matched to a gene: 13. The CDR3 sequence is 16 residues long. The CDR3 bases are TGTGCCACCAACCCTCGCTCTAGCGGGAGGGTCTACGAGCAGTACTTC. Translation gives CATNPRSSGRVYEQYF.

This sequence joins TRBV7-2 and TRBJ1-4, with D unresolved. The CDR3 runs 14 residues. V was cut by 1 base and J by 5 bases, with 8 bases left in between. Per the germline V gene, CDR1 is SGHTA and CDR2 is FQGNSA. CDR3 nucleotides: TGTGCCAGCAGCTTAGTTTGGGGAAATGAAAAACTGTTTTTT. Residues: CASSLVWGNEKLFF.

The rearrangement joins TRBV7-9 to TRBJ2-7; a weak D match, TRBD2 (5 bases). The length of the CDR3 is 14 residues. The germline V and J ends were trimmed by 5 bases and 4 bases, with 15 bases remaining between them. From germline, CDR1 is SEHNR and CDR2 FQNEAQ (reference sequence). This CDR3 reads CASSARDRAYEQYF. For the CDR3, the DNA is TGTGCCAGCAGCGCCCGGGATAGAGCTTACGAGCAGTACTTC.

The chain has TRBV7-9 and TRBJ2-3; D is perhaps TRBD1 (5 bases). V was trimmed by 2 bases and J by 1 base, leaving 13 bases between them. Germline assignment: CDR1 SEHNR and CDR2 FQNEAQ (reference sequence). The CDR3 contains 16 residues. In nucleotides, the CDR3 is TGTGCCAGCAGCTTAAGCAGGGCCGGCGGCACAGATACGCAGTATTTT. Amino acids: CASSLSRAGGTDTQYF.

Comment on this clone: Other nucleotide sequences from this sample produce the same CDR3. This chain connects TRBV5-4 to TRBJ1-1; D perhaps matches TRBD1 (5 bases). The CDR3 runs 14 residues. Germline V gene sequence: CDR1 SGHNT, CDR2 YYREEE (reference sequence). Trimming took off 4 bases at V and 1 base at J, with 11 bases between the two ends. The CDR3 DNA is TGTGCCAGCAGCCAGGGACGGCAGAACACTGAAGCTTTCTTT. Translating gives CASSQGRQNTEAFF.

The V call is TRBV5-4, the J call TRBJ2-2; 13 bases match TRBD2. The trim removed 3 bases at V and 1 base at J, leaving 12 bases unmatched. This CDR3 has 20 residues. Germline V lookup: CDR1 SGHNT, CDR2 YYREEE (reference sequence). Here the CDR3 DNA reads TGTGCCAGCAGCTCTCACCCTGGGACTAGCGGGGACCAGAACACCGGGGAGCTGTTTTTT. Its translation: CASSSHPGTSGDQNTGELFF.

The chain combines TRBV4-1 with TRBJ2-7, with 14 bases identical to TRBD2. From germline, CDR1 is MGHRA and CDR2 YSYEKL. Trimming cost V 4 bases and J 4 bases; bases outside gene matches: 15. The CDR3 extends over 19 amino acids. This chain's CDR3 is CASSRSGTSGRSYLYEQYF. The CDR3 DNA sequence: TGCGCCAGCAGCCGGTCCGGGACTAGCGGGAGAAGCTACCTATACGAGCAGTACTTC.

This chain joins TRBV5-1 and TRBJ2-1, with TRBD2 matching over 10 bases. Germline loops: CDR1 SGHRS, CDR2 YFSETQ. Unmatched junction bases numbered 7, after V lost 4 bases and J lost 6 bases. This CDR3 contains 15 residues. The CDR3 nucleotides are TGCGCCAGCAGCGCAGCTAGCGGGAGTGTCAATGAGCAGTTCTTC. It is translated as CASSAASGSVNEQFF.

This chain connects TRBV5-1 to TRBJ2-3; D gene unclear. V shed 4 bases and J shed 2 bases, with 8 bases lying between them. CDR1 is SGHRS and CDR2 is YFSETQ in the germline V gene. The CDR3 is made up of 13 amino acids. The DNA of the CDR3 is TGCGCCAGCAGCCCGGACGACACAGATACGCAGTATTTT. This sequence encodes CASSPDDTDTQYF.

Here the CDR3 DNA reads TGCGCCAGCAGCGCTTCTAGCGGGGGCTACGAGCAGTACTTC. Its protein is CASSASSGGYEQYF. The chain employs TRBV5-1 and TRBJ2-7; 10 bases are shared with TRBD2. The CDR3 is 14 amino acids. Germline V gene data show CDR1 as SGHRS and CDR2 as YFSETQ. The trim removed 4 bases at V and 3 bases at J, leaving 4 bases unmatched.

The chain is built from TRBV28 and TRBJ2-4, with D unresolved. V lost 4 bases and J lost 1, with 11 bases in between. The CDR3 is 15 amino acids. Germline V gene data show CDR1 as MDHEN and CDR2 as SYDVKM. The CDR3 coding sequence is TGTGCCAGCAGTTCCAGCCGCCCCGCCAAAAACATTCAGTACTTC. This codes for CASSSSRPAKNIQYF.